This T cell receptor (beta chain) was profiled in a study of blood T cell repertoires in COVID-19. On the study more broadly: The United States, Italy and Spain were the sources of the acute and convalescent COVID-19 samples.

Trimming removed 5 bases from V and 4 bases from J; junction bases left unmatched: 10. The CDR3 covers 15 residues. Germline CDR1 SGHTA, CDR2 FQGNSA. Libraries were prepared by immunoSEQ multiplex PCR; TCRdb keeps only in-frame clonotypes and omits some of them. The sample includes about 190,000 clones, approximately 79% of them seen just once. V is TRBV7-2 and J is TRBJ2-7, with 8 positions matching TRBD1. Sequencing input: peripheral blood. This TCR derives from a man aged 45-65 years who had recovered from COVID-19. CDR3 sequence reads: CASSRTGTGRYEQYF. The CDR3 DNA is TGTGCCAGCAGCCGGACCGGGACAGGAAGATACGAGCAGTACTTC.